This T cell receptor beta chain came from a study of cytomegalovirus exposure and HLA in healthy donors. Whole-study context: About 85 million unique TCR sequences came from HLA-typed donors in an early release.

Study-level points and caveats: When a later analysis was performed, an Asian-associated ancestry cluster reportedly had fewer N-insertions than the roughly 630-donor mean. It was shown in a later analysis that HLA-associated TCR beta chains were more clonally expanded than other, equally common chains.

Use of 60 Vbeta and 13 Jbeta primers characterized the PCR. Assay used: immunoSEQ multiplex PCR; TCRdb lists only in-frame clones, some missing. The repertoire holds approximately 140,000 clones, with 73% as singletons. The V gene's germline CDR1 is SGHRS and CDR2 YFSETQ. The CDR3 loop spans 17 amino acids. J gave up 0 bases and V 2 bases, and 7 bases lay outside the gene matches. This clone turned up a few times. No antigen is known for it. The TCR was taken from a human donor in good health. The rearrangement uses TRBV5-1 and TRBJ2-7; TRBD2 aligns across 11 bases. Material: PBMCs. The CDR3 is CASSFASGGSVSYEQYF. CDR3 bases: TGCGCCAGCAGCTTTGCTAGCGGGGGGTCGGTCTCCTACGAGCAGTACTTC.